One and the same sample provided the 27 T cell receptor beta chains below, sequenced in a study of blood T cell repertoires in COVID-19. This table comes from immunoSEQ multiplex PCR, and its TCRdb copy is limited to in-frame clones, with some not included. The sample has 150,000 to 200,000 clones, about 83% seen once; the top ten hold around 0.88%. The material sequenced was peripheral blood. The origin of the receptors is a woman aged 18-29 years who had recovered from COVID-19.

CDR3 amino acids: CASMQGNQPQHF. The CDR3 DNA sequence: TGTGCCAGTATGCAGGGCAATCAGCCCCAGCATTTT. The V call is TRBV19, the J call TRBJ1-5; D call uncertain. Trimming removed 7 bases from V and 2 bases from J, with 6 bases in between. Germline CDR1 and CDR2: LNHDA and SQIVND (reference sequence). The CDR3 runs 12 residues.

The chain uses TRBV2 and TRBJ2-7, with 8 bases lining up with TRBD1. From germline, CDR1 is SNHLY and CDR2 FYNNEI. This CDR3 is 14 amino acids long. V lost 6 bases and J lost 5; bases outside the gene matches: 9. The CDR3 coding sequence is TGTGCCAGCAGGCGACAGGGGCAAAGGGACGAGCAGTACTTC. Translated: CASRRQGQRDEQYF.

V gene TRBV24-1 combines with J gene TRBJ2-3; 8 positions agree with TRBD2. Germline CDR1 and CDR2: KGHDR and SFDVKD. V dropped 7 bases and J dropped 2; count of bases not matched to a gene: 7. The CDR3 runs 15 residues. CDR3 bases: TGTGCCACCAGAGAGAGCGGGAGTGCCACAGATACGCAGTATTTT. Its translation: CATRESGSATDTQYF.

CDR3 in amino acids: CASSPTGGGETQYF. CDR3 DNA: TGTGCCAGCAGTCCTACAGGGGGAGGAGAGACCCAGTACTTC. V is TRBV5-4 and J is TRBJ2-5; 8 bases are a match to TRBD1. CDR1 is SGHNT, CDR2 YYREEE, per germline (reference sequence). V shed 5 bases and J 4 bases; nucleotides not matched to a gene: 7. The CDR3 contains 14 residues.

The rearrangement uses TRBV7-9 and TRBJ1-4, with TRBD1 matching 8 bases. Germline values: CDR1 SEHNR, CDR2 FQNEAQ (reference sequence). This CDR3 has 14 amino acids. V lost 9 bases to trimming and J lost 12 bases; unmatched junction nucleotides: 15. The CDR3 sequence: CASGGGDRPSELFF. CDR3 in DNA: TGTGCCAGTGGGGGAGGGGACAGGCCGTCGGAACTGTTTTTT.

The V call is TRBV10-2, the J call TRBJ2-7; TRBD1 matches 7 bases. V shed 7 bases and J 2 bases; nucleotides not matched to a gene: 5. The germline V gene has CDR1 WSHSY and CDR2 SAAADI. The CDR3 contains 13 residues. The CDR3 DNA reads as TGCGCCAGCATGGACAGGTCCCCCTACGAGCAGTACTTC. As protein: CASMDRSPYEQYF.

The rearrangement uses TRBV29-1 and TRBJ1-5; unclear D gene. Looked up from germline, CDR1 is SQVTM and CDR2 is ANQGSEA. The ends were cut back, 4 bases at V and 4 bases at J, with 14 bases in the middle. The CDR3 sequence is 14 residues long. CDR3 nucleotide sequence: TGCAGCGTTGGTGAGGGTATAGGGAATCAGCCCCAGCATTTT. It codes for CSVGEGIGNQPQHF.

The gene calls are TRBV5-6 and TRBJ1-6; D is perhaps TRBD1 (5 bases). The CDR3 contains 17 residues. Germline CDR1 SGHDT, CDR2 YYEEEE. The V gene lost 5 bases and the J gene lost 3 bases, with 18 bases spanning the gap. DNA of the CDR3: TGTGCCAGCAGTTCAACACCCGGCGGACACTATAATTCACCCCTCCACTTT. Encoded protein: CASSSTPGGHYNSPLHF.

The chain uses TRBV12-5 and TRBJ2-2; a weak D match, TRBD1 (5 bases). CDR3 length: 14 residues. From germline, CDR1 is LGHNT and CDR2 FRNRAP. The ends were cut back, 5 bases at V and 7 bases at J, with 14 bases in the middle. The CDR3 protein is CASGPSDTNGELFF. The DNA of the CDR3 is TGTGCTAGTGGTCCCTCGGACACAAACGGGGAGCTGTTTTTT.

The CDR3 DNA reads TGTGCCAGCAGTAGACAGGGGGTTGTTGAAAAACTGTTTTTT. It translates to CASSRQGVVEKLFF. The chain uses TRBV6-5 and TRBJ1-4, with 9 bases matching TRBD1. From germline, CDR1 is MNHEY and CDR2 SVGAGI. V shed 5 bases and J 7 bases; nucleotides not matched to a gene: 5. The length of the CDR3 is 14 residues.

CDR3 in DNA: TGCGCCAGCAGCCAAGAACTCTCCATTTTGGGCAATCAGCCCCAGCATTTT. Translating it yields CASSQELSILGNQPQHF. The chain has TRBV4-1 and TRBJ1-5, with unresolved D. Trimming shortened V by 0 bases and J by 2 bases, and 14 bases separated the two germline ends. The CDR3 totals 17 residues. Germline assignment: CDR1 MGHRA and CDR2 YSYEKL.

The genes are TRBV7-3 and TRBJ2-5; 8 bases are a match to TRBD2. Germline V gene data show CDR1 as SGHTA and CDR2 as FQGTGA. The CDR3 consists of 17 residues. V dropped 5 bases and J dropped 5; count of bases not matched to a gene: 16. The CDR3 DNA sequence: TGTGCCAGCAGCCTCACCGGGGCGGGAGGAAGGAGGGAGACCCAGTACTTC. This sequence encodes CASSLTGAGGRRETQYF.

This clone came up once. V gene TRBV27 combines with J gene TRBJ1-2, with 7 bases fitting TRBD1. The CDR3 is made up of 15 amino acids. V trimming: 5 bases; J trimming: 8 bases; junction bases outside the gene matches: 14. The germline V gene has CDR1 MNHEY and CDR2 SMNVEV (reference sequence). The CDR3 nucleotides are TGTGCCAGCAGTGAGGAGACAGGGCCCCTTTTGGGCTACACCTTC. Residues: CASSEETGPLLGYTF.

The chain joins TRBV30 to TRBJ1-5, with D perhaps TRBD1 (6 bases). The CDR3 covers 14 residues. Germline V lookup: CDR1 GTSNPN, CDR2 SVGIG (reference sequence). Trimming cost V 5 bases and J 4 bases, with 15 bases left between them. The CDR3 loop is CAWEKGGDNQPQHF. The CDR3 coding sequence is TGTGCCTGGGAAAAAGGGGGGGATAATCAGCCCCAGCATTTT.

This rearrangement joins TRBV3-1 (or the pseudogene TRBV3-2) to TRBJ1-2; tentatively, D is TRBD1 (5 bases). Germline V CDR1 and CDR2: LGHDT, YNNKEL (reference sequence). V was pared by 3 bases and J by 3 bases, with 5 bases between. The CDR3 spans 12 residues. The CDR3 loop reads CASSQTDYGYTF. The CDR3 DNA reads TGTGCCAGCAGCCAGACAGACTATGGCTACACCTTC.

This clone was picked up one time. The chain uses TRBV12-5 and TRBJ2-1; D gene unclear. This CDR3 comprises 12 residues. The V end was cut by 5 bases, the J end by 8 bases, with 10 bases between. From germline, CDR1 is LGHNT and CDR2 FRNRAP. CDR3 sequence (DNA): TGTGCTAGTGGTCCTAACAGTCATGAGCAGTTCTTC. Amino acids: CASGPNSHEQFF.

The chain carries TRBV21-1 and TRBJ1-1; the table's D gene call, TRBD1, was not cross checked with the DNA. TRBV21-1 represents a pseudogene. The CDR3 has 16 amino acids. For the CDR3, the DNA is TGTGCCAGCAGCAAAGGAGGGGGTCCGATGAACACTGAAGCTTTCTTT. It codes for CASSKGGGPMNTEAFF.

The chain uses TRBV12-3 or TRBV12-4 and TRBJ2-7; D uncertain. Trimming took 6 bases from V and 3 from J, leaving 12 bases between them. The CDR3 totals 13 residues. CDR3 sequence: CASSLGADYEQYF. As DNA, the CDR3 is TGTGCCAGCAGCCTTGGAGCAGACTACGAGCAGTACTTC.

The rearrangement uses TRBV6-4 and TRBJ1-1; maybe TRBD1 (6 bases). The CDR3 runs to 14 residues. Germline V lookup: CDR1 MRHNA, CDR2 SNTAGT. The V end was cut by 5 bases, the J end by 5 bases, with 15 bases between. In nucleotides, the CDR3 is TGTGCCAGCAGTCAGACAGGTCAGGAGACTGAAGCTTTCTTT. Residues: CASSQTGQETEAFF.

This clone was observed a single time. Other DNA sequences within the sample encode an identical CDR3. The rearrangement links TRBV14 to TRBJ1-2, with TRBD1 identical over 10 bases. This CDR3 region has 13 residues. Trimming cost V 4 bases and J 5 bases; bases outside gene matches: 1. The germline gives CDR1 SGHDN, CDR2 FVKESK. The CDR3 is CASSPGQGYGYTF. The CDR3, as DNA: TGTGCCAGCAGCCCGGGACAGGGGTATGGCTACACCTTC.

V gene TRBV14 combines with J gene TRBJ1-3; D is unclear. The CDR3 length is 15 residues. Germline CDR1 reads SGHDN; CDR2 reads FVKESK. V was trimmed by 4 bases and J by 1 base, leaving 11 bases between them. CDR3 sequence: CASSRFSGSGNTIYF. CDR3 sequence (DNA): TGTGCCAGCAGCCGATTTTCAGGTTCTGGAAACACCATATATTTT.

This clone has only a few counts. The chain combines TRBV27 with TRBJ1-5; D is undetermined. Germline values: CDR1 MNHEY, CDR2 SMNVEV (reference sequence). V was clipped by 3 bases and J by 0 bases, with 6 bases between them. This CDR3 region has 14 residues. The CDR3 bases are TGTGCCAGCAGTTTTTCTAATAGCAATCAGCCCCAGCATTTT. Its translation: CASSFSNSNQPQHF.

The chain recombines TRBV7-9 with TRBJ1-5, with a weak D call TRBD1 (6 bases). The CDR3 sequence is 13 residues long. The V end lost 5 bases, the J end lost 4 bases, and 9 bases lay between the germline ends. Germline V gene sequence: CDR1 SEHNR, CDR2 FQNEAQ (reference sequence). CDR3 DNA sequence: TGTGCCAGCAGCGCGACAGGTAATCAGCCCCAGCATTTT. It translates to CASSATGNQPQHF.

V is TRBV7-9 and J is TRBJ2-7, with 7 bases lining up with TRBD1. V shed 5 bases and J 2 bases; nucleotides not matched to a gene: 12. CDR1 and CDR2 from the germline V gene are SEHNR and FQNEAQ (reference sequence). This CDR3 has 16 residues. As DNA, the CDR3 is TGTGCCAGCAGCCTCCCTCAACCGGGACAGACCTACGAGCAGTACTTC. As protein: CASSLPQPGQTYEQYF.

A single count supports this clone. The CDR3 DNA reads as TGTGCCAGCTCACCGGGTACAGAAGAGACCCAGTACTTC. This encodes CASSPGTEETQYF. The V gene is TRBV18, the J gene TRBJ2-5; D remains unclear. Trimming stripped 3 bases from V and 3 bases from J, with 8 bases between. The germline CDR1 and CDR2 sequences are KGHSH and LQKENI. The length of the CDR3 is 13 residues.

V gene TRBV3-1 (or the pseudogene TRBV3-2) combines with J gene TRBJ2-7; maybe TRBD2 (5 bases). V was shortened by 1 base and J by 3 bases, with 13 bases between the two germline ends. The CDR3 length is 15 residues. The germline V gene encodes CDR1 LGHDT and CDR2 YNNKEL (reference sequence). DNA of the CDR3: TGTGCCAGCAGCCAAGGTAAGGACGGGGACTACGAGCAGTACTTC. Protein product: CASSQGKDGDYEQYF.

With respect to this clone: A much larger clonotype is one base distant, so this may be a read error. The chain is built from TRBV6-5 and TRBJ2-2; 13 positions agree with TRBD2. Germline loops: CDR1 MNHEY, CDR2 SVGAGI. This CDR3 comprises 15 residues. The J segment lost 4 bases and the V segment lost 5 bases, leaving 1 base of the junction unmatched. The CDR3 DNA sequence: TGTGCCAGCAGTAGGACTAGCGGGAGCACCGGGGAGCTGTTTTTT. Translating gives CASSRTSGSTGELFF.